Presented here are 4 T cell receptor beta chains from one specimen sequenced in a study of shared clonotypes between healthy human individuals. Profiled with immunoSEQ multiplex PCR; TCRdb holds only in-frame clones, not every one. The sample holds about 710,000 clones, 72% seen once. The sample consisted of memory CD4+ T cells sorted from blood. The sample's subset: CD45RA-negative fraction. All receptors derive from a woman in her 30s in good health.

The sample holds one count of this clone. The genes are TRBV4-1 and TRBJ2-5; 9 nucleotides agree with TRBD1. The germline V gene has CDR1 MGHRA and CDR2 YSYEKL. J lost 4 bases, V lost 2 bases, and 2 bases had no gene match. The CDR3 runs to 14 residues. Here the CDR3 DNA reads TGCGCCAGCAGCCAACCGGGACAGGGAGAGACCCAGTACTTC. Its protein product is CASSQPGQGETQYF.

The CDR3 loop reads CASSLGNNQETQYF. The CDR3 DNA is TGTGCCAGCAGCTTAGGGAACAACCAAGAGACCCAGTACTTC. This chain uses TRBV7-6 with TRBJ2-5; the D is unclear. CDR3 length: 14 residues. Trimming shortened V by 1 base and J by 0 bases, and 6 bases separated the two germline ends. CDR1 SGHVS and CDR2 FNYEAQ come from the germline V gene.

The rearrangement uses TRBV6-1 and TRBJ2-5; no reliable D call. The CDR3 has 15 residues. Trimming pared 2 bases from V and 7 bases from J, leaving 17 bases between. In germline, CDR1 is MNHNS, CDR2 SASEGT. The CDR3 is CASSEQSALLGTQYF. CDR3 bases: TGTGCCAGCAGTGAACAGTCAGCCCTATTGGGGACCCAGTACTTC.

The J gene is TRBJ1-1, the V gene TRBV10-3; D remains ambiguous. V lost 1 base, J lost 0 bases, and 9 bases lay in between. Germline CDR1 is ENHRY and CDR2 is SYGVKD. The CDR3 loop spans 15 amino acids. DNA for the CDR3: TGTGCCATCAGTGAGTTCCGAAACATGAACACTGAAGCTTTCTTT. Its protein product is CAISEFRNMNTEAFF.